Sequencing of this T cell receptor beta chain was carried out in a study of T cell responses to AZD1222 COVID-19 vaccine. This CDR3 is 17 amino acids long. The V segment lost 3 bases and the J segment 0 bases; nucleotides outside the gene matches: 10. CDR1 SGDLS and CDR2 YYNGEE come from the germline V gene. TCRdb keeps only in-frame clones here, not all; method: immunoSEQ multiplex PCR. The repertoire holds some 130,000 clones, with approximately 90% as singletons. Only one count was recorded for this clone. The antigen is undetermined. Whole-study results and caveats: White British donors predominated, females outnumbered males, and clonal diversity was possibly underestimated.

This material consisted of peripheral blood, taken on day 0 of AZD1222 vaccination. The receptor's source is an adult in good health. The V and J genes are TRBV9 and TRBJ1-2; 8 bases align to TRBD1. CDR3 protein: CASSAGTGGSTNYGYTF. For the CDR3, the DNA is TGTGCCAGCAGCGCCGGGACAGGAGGATCTACTAACTATGGCTACACCTTC.